Shown below are 16 T cell receptor beta chains from a single sample sequenced in a study of T-cell reconstitution after alpha-beta-depleted transplantation in children. Unique molecular identifiers were incorporated when the TCRbeta library was constructed. TCRdb reprocessed the PCR reads with MiXCR, giving one entry per CDR3 protein. The table lists some 460,000 distinct CDR3 sequences, around 15% of them singletons. Sequencing was performed on PBMCs, mostly from graft donor cells, taken 360 days after TCRalphabeta/CD19-depleted stem cell transplant. All receptors come from a boy younger than two who had a stem cell transplant for Wiskott-Aldrich syndrome, so the T cells may come from the graft donor.

This sequence joins TRBV7-9 and TRBJ2-3; perhaps TRBD2 as D (6 bases). Between the trimmed V and J ends, which lost 1 base and 3 bases, there was a span of 14 bases. The CDR3 runs 16 residues. Germline V gene sequence: CDR1 SEHNR, CDR2 FQNEAQ (reference sequence). This chain's CDR3 is CASSLVAALGTDTQYF. CDR3 sequence (DNA): TGTGCCAGCAGCTTAGTAGCGGCCCTTGGGACAGATACGCAGTATTTT.

The CDR3 DNA is TGTGCCACCCTAAGACTAGCGGGGCAAGAGACCCAGTACTTC. It specifies CATLRLAGQETQYF. The rearrangement uses TRBV2 and TRBJ2-5, with 11 bases lining up with TRBD2. The CDR3 covers 14 residues. Unmatched junction bases numbered 6, after V lost 10 bases and J lost 2 bases. Per the germline V gene, CDR1 is SNHLY and CDR2 is FYNNEI. Drawing the rest from reference TRBV2 and TRBJ2-5, the complete variable domain is EPEVTQTPSHQVTQMGQEVILRCVPISNHLYFYWYRQILGQKVEFLVSFYNNEISEKSEIFDDQFSVERPDGSNFTLKIRSTKLEDSAMYFCATLRLAGQETQYFGPGTRLLVL.

This clonotype was found a few times. The rearrangement joins TRBV11-2 to TRBJ2-2; 8 bases align to TRBD1. CDR1 is SGHAT, CDR2 FQNNGV, per germline. Trimming cost V 1 base and J 5 bases; bases outside gene matches: 6. The CDR3 contains 16 residues. The CDR3 nucleotides are TGTGCCAGCAGCTTAGGCGGTCAGGGGGCGACCGGGGAGCTGTTTTTT. It translates to CASSLGGQGATGELFF. The whole variable domain, filled in from reference TRBV11-2 and TRBJ2-2, reads EAGVAQSPRYKIIEKRQSVAFWCNPISGHATLYWYQQILGQGPKLLIQFQNNGVVDDSQLPKDRFSAERLKGVDSTLKIQPAKLEDSAVYLCASSLGGQGATGELFFGEGSRLTVL.

This clonotype has only a few counts. The CDR3 reads CASSYSGVAGELFF. The CDR3 DNA is TGTGCCAGCAGTTACTCAGGGGTTGCCGGGGAGCTGTTTTTT. J is TRBJ2-2 and V is TRBV6-2 or TRBV6-3, with a tentative D call TRBD1 (5 bases). The V end lost 0 bases, the J end lost 6 bases, and 8 bases lay between the germline ends. The germline V gene has CDR1 MNHEY and CDR2 SVGEGT. CDR3 length equals 14 residues.

This clonotype has more than one count but fewer than ten. The rearrangement joins TRBV7-9 to TRBJ1-3, with 10 bases lining up with TRBD1. The V gene's germline CDR1 is SEHNR and CDR2 FQNEAQ (reference sequence). The CDR3 has 15 residues. V shed 3 bases and J 4 bases; nucleotides not matched to a gene: 3. The CDR3 spells CASSFGTGVGNTIYF. The DNA of the CDR3 is TGTGCCAGCAGCTTTGGGACAGGGGTCGGAAACACCATATATTTT. Full variable domain (missing parts from reference TRBV7-9 and TRBJ1-3): DTGVSQNPRHKITKRGQNVTFRCDPISEHNRLYWYRQTLGQGPEFLTYFQNEAQLEKSRLLSDRFSAERPKGSFSTLEIQRTEQGDSAMYLCASSFGTGVGNTIYFGEGSWLTVV.

The chain is built from TRBV5-1 and TRBJ2-1, with a tentative D call TRBD1 (6 bases). V lost 4 bases and J lost 7, with 15 bases in between. This CDR3 is 14 amino acids long. Germline V gene lookup returns CDR1 SGHRS and CDR2 YFSETQ. The CDR3 DNA follows: TGCGCCAGCAGCATCCGGGACAACGGGAATGAGCAGTTCTTC. It codes for CASSIRDNGNEQFF.

This clonotype was seen more than once but under ten times. The genes are TRBV7-9 and TRBJ1-2; no definite D call. The CDR3 is 12 amino acids. Trimming left V 3 bases short and J 4 bases short, with 6 bases between. Looked up from germline, CDR1 is SEHNR and CDR2 is FQNEAQ (reference sequence). The CDR3 coding sequence is TGTGCCAGCAGCTTTCCCCTCTATGGCTACACCTTC. This gives the protein CASSFPLYGYTF.

This clonotype appeared a single time. The rearrangement joins TRBV30 to TRBJ2-5; D gene unclear. The CDR3 is 15 amino acids. Germline assignment: CDR1 GTSNPN and CDR2 SVGIG (reference sequence). V was shortened by 1 base and J by 0 bases, with 12 bases between the two germline ends. The DNA of the CDR3 is TGTGCCTGGAGTGGTAGGGCTGGGTACCAAGAGACCCAGTACTTC. Protein: CAWSGRAGYQETQYF. The variable domain in full, with the rest retrieved from reference TRBV30 and TRBJ2-5, is SQTIHQWPATLVQPVGSPLSLECTVEGTSNPNLYWYRQAAGRGLQLLFYSVGIGQISSEVPQNLSASRPQDRQFILSSKKLLLSDSGFYLCAWSGRAGYQETQYFGPGTRLLVL.

The chain carries TRBV7-6 and TRBJ1-1; D is uncertain. Trimming removed 1 base at V and 4 bases at J, with 10 bases between. Germline assignment: CDR1 SGHVS and CDR2 FNYEAQ. The CDR3 runs 14 residues. The chain's CDR3 is CASSLGSRVTEAFF. The DNA for the CDR3 is TGTGCCAGCAGCTTAGGTTCAAGGGTCACTGAAGCTTTCTTT.

This clonotype was detected many times. The CDR3 DNA is TGCAGCGTTGACTTCGGGTCCAGTCGGGATACGCAGTATTTT. This encodes CSVDFGSSRDTQYF. V gene TRBV29-1 combines with J gene TRBJ2-3; D is unresolved. This CDR3 has 14 amino acids. Per germline, CDR1 SQVTM and CDR2 ANQGSEA. The V gene lost 3 bases and the J gene lost 6 bases, with 16 bases spanning the gap.

J is TRBJ2-1 and V is TRBV5-1; 9 positions match TRBD2. Unmatched junction bases numbered 5, after V lost 1 base and J lost 6 bases. CDR3 length equals 15 residues. Looked up from germline, CDR1 is SGHRS and CDR2 is YFSETQ. CDR3 DNA: TGCGCCAGCAGCTTGCGGCTAGCGGGATTCAATGAGCAGTTCTTC. It codes for CASSLRLAGFNEQFF.

This chain uses TRBV5-8 with TRBJ2-4; no clear D. Germline CDR1 and CDR2: SGHTS and YDEGEE. The CDR3 totals 16 residues. V lost 1 base and J lost 6, with 17 bases in between. In nucleotides, the CDR3 is TGTGCCAGCAGCTTGTTTAGGCAGGCATGGGGAAACATTCAGTACTTC. The encoded protein is CASSLFRQAWGNIQYF.

This clonotype has more than one count but fewer than ten. The rearrangement links TRBV7-2 to TRBJ2-2; D ambiguous. Trimming removed 1 base from V and 1 base from J, with 10 bases in between. The V gene's germline CDR1 is SGHTA and CDR2 FQGNSA. This CDR3 is built from 16 residues. The CDR3 region is CASSLVSTVNTGELFF. The CDR3 DNA is TGTGCCAGCAGCTTAGTCTCCACGGTGAACACCGGGGAGCTGTTTTTT.

This clonotype was detected only a few times. The chain joins TRBV11-2 to TRBJ1-2; no clear D. V was shortened by 0 bases and J by 8 bases, with 22 bases between the two germline ends. This CDR3 contains 17 residues. Germline V gene data show CDR1 as SGHAT and CDR2 as FQNNGV. The CDR3 region is CASSLENPLTHVGGYTF. The DNA for the CDR3 is TGTGCCAGCAGCTTAGAGAACCCCCTAACTCACGTCGGGGGCTACACCTTC.

In its sample, this clonotype was seen a few times. The gene calls are TRBV2 and TRBJ2-1, with D hard to call. Trimming took 7 bases from V and 4 from J, leaving 5 bases between them. The germline CDR1 and CDR2 sequences are SNHLY and FYNNEI. This CDR3 has 11 residues. CDR3 DNA sequence: TGTGCCAGCAAGAATTACAATGAGCAGTTCTTC. Its translation: CASKNYNEQFF.

The chain carries TRBV3-1 and TRBJ1-5; 7 bases align to TRBD1. The CDR3 is 15 amino acids. V shed 1 base and J 7 bases; nucleotides not matched to a gene: 7. Germline V gene data show CDR1 as LGHDT and CDR2 as YNNKEL (reference sequence). CDR3 DNA sequence: TGTGCCAGCAGCCAAGGAGGCAGGGGGAGACAGCCCCAGCATTTT. Translated, it gives CASSQGGRGRQPQHF.